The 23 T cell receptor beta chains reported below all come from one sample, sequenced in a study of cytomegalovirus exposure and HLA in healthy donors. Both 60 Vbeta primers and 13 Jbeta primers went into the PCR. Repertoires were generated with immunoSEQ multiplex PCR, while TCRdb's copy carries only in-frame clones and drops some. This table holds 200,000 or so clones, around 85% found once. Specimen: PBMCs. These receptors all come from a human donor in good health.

The CDR3, as DNA: TGTGCCAGCTCACCCGGGGGTCTCTCCTACGAGCAGTACTTC. The encoded protein is CASSPGGLSYEQYF. V is TRBV18 and J is TRBJ2-7; D perhaps matches TRBD2 (6 bases). This CDR3 spans 14 amino acids. The V end lost 3 bases, the J end lost 0 bases, and 9 bases lay between the germline ends. Germline V CDR1 and CDR2: KGHSH, LQKENI.

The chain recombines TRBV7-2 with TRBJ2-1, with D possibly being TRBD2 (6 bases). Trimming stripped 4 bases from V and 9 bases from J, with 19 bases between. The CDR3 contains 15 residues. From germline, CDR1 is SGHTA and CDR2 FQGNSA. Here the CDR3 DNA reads TGTGCCAGCAGCTGGGCATTCGGGAGTATGAGTGAGCAGTTCTTC. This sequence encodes CASSWAFGSMSEQFF.

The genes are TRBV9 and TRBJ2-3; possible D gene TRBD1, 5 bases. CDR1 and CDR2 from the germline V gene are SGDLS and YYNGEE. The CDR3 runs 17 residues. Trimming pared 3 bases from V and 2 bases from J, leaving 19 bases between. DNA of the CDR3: TGTGCCAGCAGCGCAAACCTCGACAGAGTTCCCACAGATACGCAGTATTTT. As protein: CASSANLDRVPTDTQYF.

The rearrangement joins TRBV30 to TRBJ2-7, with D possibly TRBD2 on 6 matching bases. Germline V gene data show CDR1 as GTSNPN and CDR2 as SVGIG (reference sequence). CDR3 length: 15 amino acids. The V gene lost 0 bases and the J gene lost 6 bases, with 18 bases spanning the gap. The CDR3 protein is CAWSVLGGGGSEQYF. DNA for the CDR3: TGTGCCTGGAGTGTACTGGGGGGAGGCGGAAGCGAGCAGTACTTC. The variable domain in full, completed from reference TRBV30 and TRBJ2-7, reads SQTIHQWPATLVQPVGSPLSLECTVEGTSNPNLYWYRQAAGRGLQLLFYSVGIGQISSEVPQNLSASRPQDRQFILSSKKLLLSDSGFYLCAWSVLGGGGSEQYFGPGTRLTVT.

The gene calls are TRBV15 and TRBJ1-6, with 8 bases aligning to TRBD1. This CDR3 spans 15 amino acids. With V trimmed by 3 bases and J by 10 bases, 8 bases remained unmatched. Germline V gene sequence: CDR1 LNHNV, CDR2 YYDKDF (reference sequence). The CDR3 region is CATSRGQDQWSPLHF. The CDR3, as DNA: TGTGCCACCAGCAGGGGACAGGATCAGTGGTCACCCCTCCACTTT. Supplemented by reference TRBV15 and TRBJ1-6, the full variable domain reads DAMVIQNPRYQVTQFGKPVTLSCSQTLNHNVMYWYQQKSSQAPKLLFHYYDKDFNNEADTPDNFQSRRPNTSFCFLDIRSPGLGDTAMYLCATSRGQDQWSPLHFGNGTRLTVT.

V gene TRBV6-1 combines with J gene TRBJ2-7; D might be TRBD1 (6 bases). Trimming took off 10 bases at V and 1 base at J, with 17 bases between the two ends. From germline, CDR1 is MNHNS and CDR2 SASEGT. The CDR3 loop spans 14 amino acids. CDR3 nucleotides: TGTGCCACCCCCCGGGACATGATTTCCTACGAGCAGTACTTC. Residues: CATPRDMISYEQYF.

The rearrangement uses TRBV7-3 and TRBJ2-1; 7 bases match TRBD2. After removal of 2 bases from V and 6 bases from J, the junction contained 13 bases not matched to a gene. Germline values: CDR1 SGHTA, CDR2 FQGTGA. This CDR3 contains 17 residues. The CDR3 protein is CASSLLVGGGVSNEQFF. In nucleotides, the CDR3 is TGTGCCAGCAGCTTACTTGTTGGGGGAGGGGTGAGCAATGAGCAGTTCTTC.

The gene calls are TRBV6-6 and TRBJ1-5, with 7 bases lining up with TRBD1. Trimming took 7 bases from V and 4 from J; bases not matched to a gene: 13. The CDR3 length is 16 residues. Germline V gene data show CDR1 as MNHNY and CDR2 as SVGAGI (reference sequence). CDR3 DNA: TGTGCCAGCACCCGTCCGACGGGACAGCGGAATCAGCCCCAGCATTTT. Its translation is CASTRPTGQRNQPQHF.

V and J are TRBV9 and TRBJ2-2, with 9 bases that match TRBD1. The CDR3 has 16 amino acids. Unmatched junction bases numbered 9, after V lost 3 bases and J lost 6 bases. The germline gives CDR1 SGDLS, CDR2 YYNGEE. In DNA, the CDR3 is TGTGCCAGCAGCGGGGGACAGGGTCCGGTCTCCGGGGAGCTGTTTTTT. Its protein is CASSGGQGPVSGELFF.

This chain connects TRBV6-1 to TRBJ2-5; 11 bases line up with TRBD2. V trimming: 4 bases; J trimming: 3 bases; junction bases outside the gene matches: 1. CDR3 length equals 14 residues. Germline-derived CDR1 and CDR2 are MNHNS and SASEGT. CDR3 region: CASSVSGREETQYF. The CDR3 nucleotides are TGTGCCAGCAGTGTTAGCGGGAGGGAAGAGACCCAGTACTTC.

The CDR3 DNA follows: TGTGCCAGCAGTGTATTCTACGAGCAGTACTTC. Protein: CASSVFYEQYF. The chain joins TRBV6-1 to TRBJ2-7; no clear D. This CDR3 has 11 residues. Germline CDR1 and CDR2: MNHNS and SASEGT. The ends were cut back, 4 bases at V and 3 bases at J, with 4 bases in the middle.

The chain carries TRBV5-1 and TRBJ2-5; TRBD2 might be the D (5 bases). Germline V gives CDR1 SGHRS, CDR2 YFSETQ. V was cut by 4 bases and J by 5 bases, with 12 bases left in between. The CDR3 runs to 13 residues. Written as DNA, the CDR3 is TGCGCCAGCAGCGTTTGGAGGTCTGAGACCCAGTACTTC. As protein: CASSVWRSETQYF.

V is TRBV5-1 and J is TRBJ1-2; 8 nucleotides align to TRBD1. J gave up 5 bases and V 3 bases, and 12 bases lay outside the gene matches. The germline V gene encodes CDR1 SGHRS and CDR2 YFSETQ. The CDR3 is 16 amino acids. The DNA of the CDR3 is TGCGCCAGCAGCTCAACAGGGGGAGGTCACAGTTATGGCTACACCTTC. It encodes CASSSTGGGHSYGYTF.

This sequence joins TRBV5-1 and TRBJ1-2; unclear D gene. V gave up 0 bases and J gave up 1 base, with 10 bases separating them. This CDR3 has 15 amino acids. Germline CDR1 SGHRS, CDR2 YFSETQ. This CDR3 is CASSLEPDFNYGYTF. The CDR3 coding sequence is TGCGCCAGCAGCTTGGAGCCGGACTTTAACTATGGCTACACCTTC.

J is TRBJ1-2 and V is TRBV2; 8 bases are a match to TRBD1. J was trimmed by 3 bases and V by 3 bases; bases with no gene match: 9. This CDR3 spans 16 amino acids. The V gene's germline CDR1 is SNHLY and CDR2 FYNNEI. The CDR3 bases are TGTGCCAGCAGTGACGTCAGGACAGGGTATCACTATGGCTACACCTTC. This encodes CASSDVRTGYHYGYTF.

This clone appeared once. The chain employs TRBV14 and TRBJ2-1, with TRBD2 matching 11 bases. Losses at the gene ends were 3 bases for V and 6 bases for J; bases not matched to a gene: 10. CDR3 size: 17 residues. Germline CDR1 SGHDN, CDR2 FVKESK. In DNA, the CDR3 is TGTGCCAGCAGCCACCCTCGCCTAGCGGGAGGTCTCAATGAGCAGTTCTTC. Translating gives CASSHPRLAGGLNEQFF.

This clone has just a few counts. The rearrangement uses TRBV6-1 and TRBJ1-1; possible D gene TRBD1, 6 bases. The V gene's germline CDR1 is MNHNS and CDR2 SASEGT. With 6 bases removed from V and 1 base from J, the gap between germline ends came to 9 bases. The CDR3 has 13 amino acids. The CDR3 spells CASRGHSNTEAFF. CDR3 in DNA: TGTGCCAGCAGGGGACATTCGAACACTGAAGCTTTCTTT.

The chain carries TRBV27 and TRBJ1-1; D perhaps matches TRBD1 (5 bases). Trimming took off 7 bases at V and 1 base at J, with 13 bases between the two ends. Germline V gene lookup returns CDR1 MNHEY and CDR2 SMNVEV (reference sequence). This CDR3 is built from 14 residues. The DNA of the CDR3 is TGTGCCAGCACCGCCTGGGGGGGGAACACTGAAGCTTTCTTT. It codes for CASTAWGGNTEAFF.

The CDR3 nucleotides read TGTGCCAGCAGCTTTGCTTCCCTTAGACTAGCGGACAATTACACAGATACGCAGTATTTT. Translating gives CASSFASLRLADNYTDTQYF. V is TRBV7-3 and J is TRBJ2-3, with TRBD2 matching over 9 bases. In germline, CDR1 is SGHTA, CDR2 FQGTGA. The CDR3 contains 20 residues. The trim removed 3 bases at V and 2 bases at J, leaving 18 bases unmatched.

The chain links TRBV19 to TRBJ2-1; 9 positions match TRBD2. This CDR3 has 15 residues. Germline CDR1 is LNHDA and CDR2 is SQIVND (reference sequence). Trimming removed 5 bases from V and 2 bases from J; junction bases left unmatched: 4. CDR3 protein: CASSSEREAYNEQFF. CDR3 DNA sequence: TGTGCCAGTAGTTCCGAGCGGGAGGCCTACAATGAGCAGTTCTTC.

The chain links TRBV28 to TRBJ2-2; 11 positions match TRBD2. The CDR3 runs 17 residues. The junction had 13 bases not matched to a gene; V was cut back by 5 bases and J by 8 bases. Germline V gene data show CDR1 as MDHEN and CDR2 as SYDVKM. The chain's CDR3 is CASSPFGGSGREGELFF. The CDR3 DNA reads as TGTGCCAGCAGTCCCTTTGGAGGTAGCGGGAGGGAAGGGGAGCTGTTTTTT.

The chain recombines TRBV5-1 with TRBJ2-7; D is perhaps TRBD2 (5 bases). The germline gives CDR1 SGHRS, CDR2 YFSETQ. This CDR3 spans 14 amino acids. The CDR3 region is CSSALAPPSYEQYF. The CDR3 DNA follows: TGCTCAAGCGCCCTAGCACCCCCCTCCTACGAGCAGTACTTC.

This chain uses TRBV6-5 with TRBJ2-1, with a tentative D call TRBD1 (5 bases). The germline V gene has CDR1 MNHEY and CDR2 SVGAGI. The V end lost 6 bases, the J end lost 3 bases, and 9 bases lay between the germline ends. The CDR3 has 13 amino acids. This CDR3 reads CASSSGIYNEQFF. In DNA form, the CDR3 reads TGTGCCAGCAGCTCAGGGATCTACAATGAGCAGTTCTTC.